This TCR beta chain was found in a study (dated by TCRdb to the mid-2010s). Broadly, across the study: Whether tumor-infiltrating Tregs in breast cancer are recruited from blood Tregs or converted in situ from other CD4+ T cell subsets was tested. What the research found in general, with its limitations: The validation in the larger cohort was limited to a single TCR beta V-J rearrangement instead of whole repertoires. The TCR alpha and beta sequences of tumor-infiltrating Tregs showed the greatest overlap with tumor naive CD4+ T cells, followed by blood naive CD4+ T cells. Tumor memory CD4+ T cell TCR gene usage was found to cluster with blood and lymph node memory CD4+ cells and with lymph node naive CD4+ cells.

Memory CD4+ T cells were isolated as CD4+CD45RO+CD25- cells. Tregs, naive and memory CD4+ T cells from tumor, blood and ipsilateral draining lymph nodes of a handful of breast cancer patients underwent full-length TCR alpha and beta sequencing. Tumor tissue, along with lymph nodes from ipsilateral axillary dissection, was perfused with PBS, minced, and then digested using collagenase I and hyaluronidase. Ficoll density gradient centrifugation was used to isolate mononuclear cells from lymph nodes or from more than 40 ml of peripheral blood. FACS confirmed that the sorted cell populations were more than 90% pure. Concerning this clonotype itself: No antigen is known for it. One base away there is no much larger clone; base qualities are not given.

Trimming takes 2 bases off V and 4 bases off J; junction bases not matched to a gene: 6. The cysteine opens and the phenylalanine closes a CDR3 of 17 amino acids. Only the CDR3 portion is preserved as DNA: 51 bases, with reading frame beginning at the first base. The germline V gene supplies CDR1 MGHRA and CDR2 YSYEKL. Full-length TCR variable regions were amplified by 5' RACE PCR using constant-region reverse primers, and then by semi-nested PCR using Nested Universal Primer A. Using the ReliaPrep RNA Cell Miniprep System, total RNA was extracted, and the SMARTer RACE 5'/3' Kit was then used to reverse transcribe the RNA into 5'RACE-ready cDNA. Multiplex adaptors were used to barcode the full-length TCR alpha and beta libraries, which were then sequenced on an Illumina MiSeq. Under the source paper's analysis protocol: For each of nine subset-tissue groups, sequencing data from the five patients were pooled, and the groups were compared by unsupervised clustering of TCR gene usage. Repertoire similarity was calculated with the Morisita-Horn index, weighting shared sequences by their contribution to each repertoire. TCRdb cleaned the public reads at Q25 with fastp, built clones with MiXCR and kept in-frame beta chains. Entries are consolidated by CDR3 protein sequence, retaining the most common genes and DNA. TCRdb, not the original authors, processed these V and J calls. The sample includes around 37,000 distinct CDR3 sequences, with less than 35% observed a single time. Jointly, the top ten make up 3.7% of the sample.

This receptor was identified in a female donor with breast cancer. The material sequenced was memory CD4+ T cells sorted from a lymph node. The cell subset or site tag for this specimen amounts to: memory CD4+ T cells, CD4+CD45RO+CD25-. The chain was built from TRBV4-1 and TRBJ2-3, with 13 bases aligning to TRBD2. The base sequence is TGCGCCAGCAGCCAACGGCCGACTAGCGGGGGGTCAGATACGCAGTATTTT. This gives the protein CASSQRPTSGGSDTQYF.